A single sample gave rise to the 20 T cell receptor beta chains below, sequenced in a study of cytomegalovirus exposure and HLA in healthy donors. A multiplex PCR was run with 60 Vbeta primers and 13 Jbeta primers. Libraries were prepared by immunoSEQ multiplex PCR; TCRdb keeps only in-frame clonotypes and omits some of them. The sample table includes some 200,000 clones. Specimen: PBMCs. These receptors originate from a man in his thirties or forties in good health and CMV-seronegative.

V and J are TRBV18 and TRBJ1-5; TRBD1 might be the D (6 bases). The V gene lost 4 bases and the J gene lost 2 bases, with 9 bases spanning the gap. CDR3 size: 14 residues. The germline V gene has CDR1 KGHSH and CDR2 LQKENI. CDR3 sequence (DNA): TGTGCCAGCTCACAAGAGGGGGGCAATCAGCCCCAGCATTTT. This gives the protein CASSQEGGNQPQHF.

J is TRBJ2-1 and V is TRBV14; 9 bases align to TRBD1. After removal of 5 bases from V and 1 base from J, the junction contained 15 bases not matched to a gene. The length of the CDR3 is 19 residues. In germline, CDR1 is SGHDN, CDR2 FVKESK. The CDR3 region has the DNA TGTGCCAGCAGCAGACTAGAGGGAAGACAGGGGGTATCCTACAATGAGCAGTTCTTC. This codes for CASSRLEGRQGVSYNEQFF.

V is TRBV7-9 and J is TRBJ1-4; D may be TRBD1 (5 bases). CDR3 length: 16 amino acids. CDR1 is SEHNR, CDR2 FQNEAQ, per germline (reference sequence). Trimming took off 1 base at V and 2 bases at J, with 11 bases between the two ends. The CDR3 spells CASSLGQGTTNEKLFF. CDR3 in DNA: TGTGCCAGCAGCTTAGGGCAGGGTACTACTAATGAAAAACTGTTTTTT.

The chain carries TRBV6-1 and TRBJ2-7, with D possibly matching TRBD1 (6 bases). CDR3 length: 12 amino acids. Germline V lookup: CDR1 MNHNS, CDR2 SASEGT. Trimming cost V 7 bases and J 4 bases, with 11 bases left between them. CDR3 sequence: CASTEQGYEQYF. As DNA, the CDR3 is TGTGCCAGCACCGAACAGGGTTACGAGCAGTACTTC.

The chain carries TRBV19 and TRBJ1-3, with D unclear. The CDR3 spans 17 residues. CDR1 and CDR2 (germline): LNHDA, SQIVND (reference sequence). Trimming took off 1 base at V and 0 bases at J, with 13 bases between the two ends. The CDR3 DNA reads TGTGCCAGTAGTATAGTCCCACAGTCTTCCTCTGGAAACACCATATATTTT. Translated, it gives CASSIVPQSSSGNTIYF. The variable domain in full, with the rest retrieved from reference TRBV19 and TRBJ1-3, is DGGITQSPKYLFRKEGQNVTLSCEQNLNHDAMYWYRQDPGQGLRLIYYSQIVNDFQKGDIAEGYSVSREKKESFPLTVTSAQKNPTAFYLCASSIVPQSSSGNTIYFGEGSWLTVV.

This chain connects TRBV18 to TRBJ2-1, with 8 bases fitting TRBD1. This CDR3 is 17 amino acids long. The V gene end was trimmed by 0 bases and the J gene end by 2 bases; junction bases not matched to a gene: 6. CDR1 is KGHSH, CDR2 LQKENI, per germline. This CDR3 is CASSPPTGTGTYNEQFF. The CDR3 DNA follows: TGTGCCAGCTCACCACCCACCGGGACAGGCACCTACAATGAGCAGTTCTTC. The complete variable domain, with remaining parts taken from reference TRBV18 and TRBJ2-1, reads NAGVMQNPRHLVRRRGQEARLRCSPMKGHSHVYWYRQLPEEGLKFMVYLQKENIIDESGMPKERFSAEFPKEGPSILRIQQVVRGDSAAYFCASSPPTGTGTYNEQFFGPGTRLTVL.

The CDR3: CASGGARDLPGELFF. The CDR3 bases are TGTGCCTCCGGGGGGGCGCGGGACCTACCCGGGGAGCTGTTTTTT. V is TRBV30 and J is TRBJ2-2, with 8 nucleotides matching TRBD2. The trim removed 7 bases at V and 6 bases at J, leaving 13 bases unmatched. There are 15 residues in the CDR3. The germline V gene has CDR1 GTSNPN and CDR2 SVGIG (reference sequence).

The chain is built from TRBV19 and TRBJ2-6; D perhaps matches TRBD2 (5 bases). CDR3 size: 17 residues. V was pared by 5 bases and J by 0 bases, with 14 bases between. The germline CDR1 and CDR2 sequences are LNHDA and SQIVND (reference sequence). The CDR3 DNA sequence: TGTGCCAGTAGTCTCCACGGCGGGTACTCTGGGGCCAACGTCCTGACTTTC. This translates into CASSLHGGYSGANVLTF. Looking up the rest from reference TRBV19 and TRBJ2-6 gives the full variable domain: DGGITQSPKYLFRKEGQNVTLSCEQNLNHDAMYWYRQDPGQGLRLIYYSQIVNDFQKGDIAEGYSVSREKKESFPLTVTSAQKNPTAFYLCASSLHGGYSGANVLTFGAGSRLTVL.

CDR3 loop: CASTSRRDYREQYF. The DNA of the CDR3 is TGTGCCAGCACTTCCCGGCGGGATTACAGGGAGCAGTACTTC. This chain joins TRBV28 and TRBJ2-7; TRBD2 might be the D (6 bases). Germline V gene sequence: CDR1 MDHEN, CDR2 SYDVKM. V was clipped by 7 bases and J by 7 bases, with 20 bases between them. This CDR3 comprises 14 residues. Full variable domain (outside the CDR3, taken from reference TRBV28 and TRBJ2-7): DVKVTQSSRYLVKRTGEKVFLECVQDMDHENMFWYRQDPGLGLRLIYFSYDVKMKEKGDIPEGYSVSREKKERFSLILESASTNQTSMYLCASTSRRDYREQYFGPGTRLTVT.

The chain carries TRBV7-2 and TRBJ1-2, with D tentatively TRBD1 (6 bases). With 5 bases removed from V and 2 bases from J, the gap between germline ends came to 18 bases. In germline, CDR1 is SGHTA, CDR2 FQGNSA. The CDR3 is made up of 16 amino acids. The CDR3 DNA reads TGTGCCAGCAGCCACGTTACCCAGGGGCGAAACTATGGCTACACCTTC. This sequence encodes CASSHVTQGRNYGYTF.

The rearrangement uses TRBV6-5 and TRBJ2-3; 11 bases are shared with TRBD2. The CDR3 spans 16 residues. Trimming cost V 0 bases and J 5 bases; bases outside gene matches: 4. Germline V gene sequence: CDR1 MNHEY, CDR2 SVGAGI. The CDR3 DNA sequence: TGTGCCAGCAGTTACTCGGTCGGACTAGCGGGAGATACGCAGTATTTT. Protein sequence: CASSYSVGLAGDTQYF.

In nucleotides, the CDR3 is TGCAGCGTTGAACTGAGGGATTCGGGCGAGCAGTACTTC. It translates to CSVELRDSGEQYF. The chain couples TRBV29-1 to TRBJ2-7, with a weak D call TRBD2 (5 bases). Germline loops: CDR1 SQVTM, CDR2 ANQGSEA. V lost 2 bases to trimming and J lost 6 bases, with 14 bases between them. The CDR3 consists of 13 residues.

The chain combines TRBV5-6 with TRBJ2-3; D ambiguous. The CDR3 has 13 amino acids. CDR1 and CDR2 from the germline V gene are SGHDT and YYEEEE. V lost 1 base and J lost 6, with 9 bases in between. The CDR3 region has the DNA TGTGCCAGCAGCTTGTATATGGCTGATACGCAGTATTTT. It encodes CASSLYMADTQYF.

V gene TRBV5-8 combines with J gene TRBJ2-6; TRBD2 matches at 7 bases. Losses at the gene ends were 4 bases for V and 7 bases for J; bases not matched to a gene: 5. The CDR3 spans 14 residues. Germline-derived CDR1 and CDR2 are SGHTS and YDEGEE. This CDR3 reads CASSPPGGANVLTF. The CDR3 coding sequence is TGTGCCAGCAGCCCCCCGGGGGGAGCCAACGTCCTGACTTTC.

J is TRBJ1-2 and V is TRBV29-1, with 7 bases matching TRBD1. In germline, CDR1 is SQVTM, CDR2 ANQGSEA. This CDR3 spans 12 amino acids. Germline trimming cut 2 bases from V and 8 bases from J; bases unmatched to any gene: 5. Here the CDR3 reads CSVEKGAQGYTF. The CDR3 DNA reads TGCAGCGTTGAAAAGGGGGCGCAGGGCTACACCTTC.

The gene calls are TRBV5-4 and TRBJ1-2; D gene unclear. Germline assignment: CDR1 SGHNT and CDR2 YYREEE (reference sequence). The CDR3 contains 11 residues. Trimming removed 4 bases at V and 7 bases at J, with 8 bases between. DNA for the CDR3: TGTGCCAGCAGCGGGAGCGGTGGCTACACCTTC. Amino acids: CASSGSGGYTF.

On this clone itself: The same CDR3 is also encoded by other DNA sequences in this sample. This rearrangement joins TRBV10-3 to TRBJ2-3; 11 bases match TRBD2. The CDR3 covers 16 residues. After removal of 1 base from V and 5 bases from J, the junction contained 5 bases not matched to a gene. In germline, CDR1 is ENHRY, CDR2 SYGVKD. In DNA form, the CDR3 reads TGTGCCATCAGTGAGTTTAGCGGGGGGGCCGGAGATACGCAGTATTTT. Translating it yields CAISEFSGGAGDTQYF.

This chain links TRBV19 with TRBJ1-1; TRBD1 aligns across 10 bases. V shed 5 bases and J 0 bases; nucleotides not matched to a gene: 9. The germline CDR1 and CDR2 sequences are LNHDA and SQIVND (reference sequence). The CDR3 is 17 residues long. CDR3 in amino acids: CASSPRTGGSMNTEAFF. The CDR3 nucleotides read TGTGCCAGTAGTCCCCGGACAGGGGGGTCCATGAACACTGAAGCTTTCTTT.

This chain uses TRBV19 with TRBJ2-2, with TRBD2 matching 8 bases. With 4 bases clipped from V and 6 bases from J, the junction kept 1 base outside the gene matches. Germline loops: CDR1 LNHDA, CDR2 SQIVND (reference sequence). This CDR3 spans 13 amino acids. CDR3 sequence reads: CASSSSGAGELFF. Here the CDR3 DNA reads TGTGCCAGTAGTAGTAGCGGGGCCGGGGAGCTGTTTTTT.

The chain is built from TRBV4-1 and TRBJ2-3; 8 bases map to TRBD1. The ends lost 0 bases at V and 5 bases at J; junction bases unmatched: 4. Germline-derived CDR1 and CDR2 are MGHRA and YSYEKL. CDR3 length: 15 residues. The CDR3 DNA is TGCGCCAGCAGCCAAGAGGACAGGGCGGTAGATACGCAGTATTTT. Translating gives CASSQEDRAVDTQYF.